The TCR beta chain under discussion was sequenced for a study of cytomegalovirus exposure and HLA in healthy donors. Study results and caveats: The study designated some 180 TCR beta chains cytomegalovirus-associated.

A multiplex PCR was run with 60 Vbeta primers and 13 Jbeta primers. Libraries were prepared by immunoSEQ multiplex PCR; TCRdb keeps only in-frame clonotypes and omits some of them. The data contain 110,000 to 150,000 clones, just under 70% of them singletons. The CDR3 length is 14 residues. Looked up from germline, CDR1 is MNHEY and CDR2 is SMNVEV (reference sequence). Trimming removed 5 bases at V and 5 bases at J, with 12 bases between. Concerning this clone itself: Its antigen is not identified.

This clonotype was sampled from a man aged 55 to 70 in good health and CMV-seronegative. Sequencing was performed on PBMCs. The chain links TRBV27 to TRBJ2-2, with D perhaps TRBD1 (6 bases). The CDR3 region has the DNA TGTGCCAGCAGTCCCCTAGGGGGAACCGGGGAGCTGTTTTTT. Its protein is CASSPLGGTGELFF.